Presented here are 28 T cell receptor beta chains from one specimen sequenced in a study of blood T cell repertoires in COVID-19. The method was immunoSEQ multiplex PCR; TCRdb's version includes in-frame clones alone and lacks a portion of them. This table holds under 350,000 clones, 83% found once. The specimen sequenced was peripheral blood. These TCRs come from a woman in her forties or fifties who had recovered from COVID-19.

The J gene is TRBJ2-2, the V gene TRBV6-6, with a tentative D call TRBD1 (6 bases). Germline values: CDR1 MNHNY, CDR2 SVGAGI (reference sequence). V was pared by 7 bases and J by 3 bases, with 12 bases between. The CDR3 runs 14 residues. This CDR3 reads CASTRGQDTGELFF. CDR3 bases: TGTGCCAGCACCCGGGGACAAGACACCGGGGAGCTGTTTTTT.

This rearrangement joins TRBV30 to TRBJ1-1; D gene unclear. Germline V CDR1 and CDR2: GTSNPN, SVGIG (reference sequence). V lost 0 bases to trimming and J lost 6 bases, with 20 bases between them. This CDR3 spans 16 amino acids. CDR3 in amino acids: CAWSVRALYTGAEAFF. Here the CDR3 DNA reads TGTGCCTGGAGTGTACGGGCACTTTATACCGGGGCTGAAGCTTTCTTT.

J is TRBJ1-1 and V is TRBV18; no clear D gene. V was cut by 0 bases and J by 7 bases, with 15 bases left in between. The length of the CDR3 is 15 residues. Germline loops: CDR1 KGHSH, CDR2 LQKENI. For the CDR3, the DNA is TGTGCCAGCTCACCACCGGGTGCTGCTGGGCTTGAAGCTTTCTTT. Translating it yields CASSPPGAAGLEAFF. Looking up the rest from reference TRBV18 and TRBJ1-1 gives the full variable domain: NAGVMQNPRHLVRRRGQEARLRCSPMKGHSHVYWYRQLPEEGLKFMVYLQKENIIDESGMPKERFSAEFPKEGPSILRIQQVVRGDSAAYFCASSPPGAAGLEAFFGQGTRLTVV.

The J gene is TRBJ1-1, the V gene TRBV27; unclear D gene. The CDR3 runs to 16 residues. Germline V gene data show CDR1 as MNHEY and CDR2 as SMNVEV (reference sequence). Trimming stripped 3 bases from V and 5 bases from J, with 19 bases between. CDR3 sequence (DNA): TGTGCCAGCAGTTTTGGTCATAGAGGGAGTCGGACTGAAGCTTTCTTT. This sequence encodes CASSFGHRGSRTEAFF.

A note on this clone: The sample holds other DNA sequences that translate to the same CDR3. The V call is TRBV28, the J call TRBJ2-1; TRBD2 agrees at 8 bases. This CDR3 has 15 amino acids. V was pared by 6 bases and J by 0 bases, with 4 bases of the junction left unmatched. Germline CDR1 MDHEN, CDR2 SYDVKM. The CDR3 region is CASRTGGSSYNEQFF. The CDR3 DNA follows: TGTGCCAGCAGAACGGGGGGGAGCTCCTACAATGAGCAGTTCTTC.

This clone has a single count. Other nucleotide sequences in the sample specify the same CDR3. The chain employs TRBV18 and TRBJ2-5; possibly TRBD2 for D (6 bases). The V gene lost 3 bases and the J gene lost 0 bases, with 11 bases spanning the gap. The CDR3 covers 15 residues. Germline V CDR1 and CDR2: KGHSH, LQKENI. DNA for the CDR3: TGTGCCAGCTCACCTCCTGGGGGGTACCAAGAGACCCAGTACTTC. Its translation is CASSPPGGYQETQYF.

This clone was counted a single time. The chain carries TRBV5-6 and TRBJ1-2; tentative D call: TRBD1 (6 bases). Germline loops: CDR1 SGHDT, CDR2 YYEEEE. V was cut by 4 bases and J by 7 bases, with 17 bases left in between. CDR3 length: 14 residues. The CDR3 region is CASSPLQGGVGYTF. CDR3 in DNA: TGTGCCAGCAGCCCGCTACAGGGTGGGGTTGGCTACACCTTC.

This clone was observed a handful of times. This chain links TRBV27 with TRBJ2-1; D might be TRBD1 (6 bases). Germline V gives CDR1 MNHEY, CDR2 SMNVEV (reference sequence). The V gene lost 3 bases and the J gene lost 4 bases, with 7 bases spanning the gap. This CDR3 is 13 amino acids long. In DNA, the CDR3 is TGTGCCAGCAGTTTGACAGGATACAATGAGCAGTTCTTC. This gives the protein CASSLTGYNEQFF.

CDR3 bases: TGTGCCTGGATTTGGCGGGGATTGGGCACTGAAGCTTTCTTT. It codes for CAWIWRGLGTEAFF. This chain connects TRBV30 to TRBJ1-1; no definite D call. The germline CDR1 and CDR2 sequences are GTSNPN and SVGIG (reference sequence). CDR3 length: 14 amino acids. Trimming took 4 bases from V and 4 from J, leaving 16 bases between them. The whole variable domain, remainder taken from reference TRBV30 and TRBJ1-1, is SQTIHQWPATLVQPVGSPLSLECTVEGTSNPNLYWYRQAAGRGLQLLFYSVGIGQISSEVPQNLSASRPQDRQFILSSKKLLLSDSGFYLCAWIWRGLGTEAFFGQGTRLTVV.

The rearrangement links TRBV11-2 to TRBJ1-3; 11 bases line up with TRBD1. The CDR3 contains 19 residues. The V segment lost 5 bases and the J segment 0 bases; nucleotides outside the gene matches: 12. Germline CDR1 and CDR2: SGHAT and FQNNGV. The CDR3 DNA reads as TGTGCCAGCAGCCGCAACATAGGACAGGGGGCAATCTCTGGAAACACCATATATTTT. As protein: CASSRNIGQGAISGNTIYF.

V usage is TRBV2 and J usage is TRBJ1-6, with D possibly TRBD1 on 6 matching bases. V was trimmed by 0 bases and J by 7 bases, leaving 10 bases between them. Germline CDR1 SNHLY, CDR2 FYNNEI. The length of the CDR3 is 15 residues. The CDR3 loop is CASSEAIDRNSPLHF. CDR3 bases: TGTGCCAGCAGTGAAGCAATTGACAGGAATTCACCCCTCCACTTT.

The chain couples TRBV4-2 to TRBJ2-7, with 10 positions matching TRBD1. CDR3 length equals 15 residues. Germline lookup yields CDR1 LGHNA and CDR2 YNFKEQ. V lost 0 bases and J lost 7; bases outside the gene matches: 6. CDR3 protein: CASSQDFGTGVEQYF. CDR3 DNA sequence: TGTGCCAGCAGCCAAGATTTCGGGACAGGGGTGGAGCAGTACTTC.

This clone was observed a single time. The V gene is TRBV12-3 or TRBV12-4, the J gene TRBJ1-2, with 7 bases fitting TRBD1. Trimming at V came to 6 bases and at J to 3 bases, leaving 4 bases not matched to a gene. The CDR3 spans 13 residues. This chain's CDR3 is CASRLGQDYGYTF. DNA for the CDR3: TGTGCCAGCAGACTCGGACAGGACTATGGCTACACCTTC.

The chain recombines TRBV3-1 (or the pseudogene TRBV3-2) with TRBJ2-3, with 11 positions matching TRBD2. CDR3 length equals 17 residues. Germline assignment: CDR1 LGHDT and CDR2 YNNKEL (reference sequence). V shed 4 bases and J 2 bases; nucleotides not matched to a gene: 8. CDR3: CASSLRASGGNTDTQYF. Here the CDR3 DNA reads TGTGCCAGCAGCCTTCGAGCTAGCGGGGGGAACACAGATACGCAGTATTTT.

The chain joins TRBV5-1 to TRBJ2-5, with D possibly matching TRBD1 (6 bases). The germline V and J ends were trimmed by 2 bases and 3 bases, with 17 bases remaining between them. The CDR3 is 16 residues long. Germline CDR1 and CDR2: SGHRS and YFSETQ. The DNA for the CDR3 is TGCGCCAGCAGCTTTTTGTTAGGGGCAGGGGAAGAGACCCAGTACTTC. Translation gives CASSFLLGAGEETQYF.

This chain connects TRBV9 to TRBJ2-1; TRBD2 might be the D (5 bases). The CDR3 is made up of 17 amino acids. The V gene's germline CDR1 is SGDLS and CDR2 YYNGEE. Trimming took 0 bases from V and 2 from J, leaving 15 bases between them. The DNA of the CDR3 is TGTGCCAGCAGCGTAGCTCTACGGGAAATCCCCTACAATGAGCAGTTCTTC. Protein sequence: CASSVALREIPYNEQFF.

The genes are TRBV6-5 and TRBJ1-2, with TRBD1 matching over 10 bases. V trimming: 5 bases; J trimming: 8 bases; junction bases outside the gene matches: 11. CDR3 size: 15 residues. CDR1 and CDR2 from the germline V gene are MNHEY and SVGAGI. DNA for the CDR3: TGTGCCAGCAGTCCTCCGGGACAGGGGTCGGGAGGCTACACCTTC. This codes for CASSPPGQGSGGYTF.

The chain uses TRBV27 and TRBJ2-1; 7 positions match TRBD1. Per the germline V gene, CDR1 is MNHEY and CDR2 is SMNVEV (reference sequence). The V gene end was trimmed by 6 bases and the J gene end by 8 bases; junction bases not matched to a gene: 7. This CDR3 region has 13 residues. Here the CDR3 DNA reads TGTGCCAGCAGGCGGTACAGGGGTTATGAGCAGTTCTTC. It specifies CASRRYRGYEQFF.

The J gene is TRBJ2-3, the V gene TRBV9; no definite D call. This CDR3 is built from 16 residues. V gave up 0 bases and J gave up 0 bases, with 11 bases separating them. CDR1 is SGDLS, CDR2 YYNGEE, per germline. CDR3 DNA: TGTGCCAGCAGCGTAGGACAAGCCGACAGCACAGATACGCAGTATTTT. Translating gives CASSVGQADSTDTQYF.

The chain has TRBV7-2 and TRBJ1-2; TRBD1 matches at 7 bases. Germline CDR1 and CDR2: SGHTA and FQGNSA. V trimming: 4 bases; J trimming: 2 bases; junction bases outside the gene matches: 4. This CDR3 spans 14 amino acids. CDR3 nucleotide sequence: TGTGCCAGCAGCTGGAGGGGGCTAAACTATGGCTACACCTTC. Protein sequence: CASSWRGLNYGYTF.

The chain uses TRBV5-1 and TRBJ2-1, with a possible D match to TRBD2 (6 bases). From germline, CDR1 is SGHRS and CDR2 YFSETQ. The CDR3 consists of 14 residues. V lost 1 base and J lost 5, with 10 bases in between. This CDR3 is CASSLTSQNNEQFF. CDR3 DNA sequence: TGCGCCAGCAGCTTGACTAGCCAAAACAATGAGCAGTTCTTC.

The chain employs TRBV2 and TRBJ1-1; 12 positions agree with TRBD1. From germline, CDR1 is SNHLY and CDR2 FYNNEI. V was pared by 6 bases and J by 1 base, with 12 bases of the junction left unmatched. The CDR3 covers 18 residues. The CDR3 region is CASRNSPGQGAGNTEAFF. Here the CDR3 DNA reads TGTGCCAGCAGGAATAGTCCGGGACAGGGGGCGGGGAACACTGAAGCTTTCTTT.

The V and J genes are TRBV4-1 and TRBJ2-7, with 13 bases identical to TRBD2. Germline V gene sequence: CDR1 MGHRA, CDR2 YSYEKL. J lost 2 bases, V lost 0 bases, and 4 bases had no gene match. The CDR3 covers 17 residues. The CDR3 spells CASSQDSGLAGTYEQYF. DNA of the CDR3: TGCGCCAGCAGCCAAGACTCGGGACTAGCGGGGACCTACGAGCAGTACTTC.

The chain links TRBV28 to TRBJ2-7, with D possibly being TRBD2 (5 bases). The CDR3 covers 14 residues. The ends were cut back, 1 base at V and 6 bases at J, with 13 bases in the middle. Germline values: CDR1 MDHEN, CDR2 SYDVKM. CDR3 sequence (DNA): TGTGCCAGCAGTTTATTACCGGGGAAGGGCGAGCAGTACTTC. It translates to CASSLLPGKGEQYF. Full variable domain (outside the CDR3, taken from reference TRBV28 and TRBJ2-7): DVKVTQSSRYLVKRTGEKVFLECVQDMDHENMFWYRQDPGLGLRLIYFSYDVKMKEKGDIPEGYSVSREKKERFSLILESASTNQTSMYLCASSLLPGKGEQYFGPGTRLTVT.

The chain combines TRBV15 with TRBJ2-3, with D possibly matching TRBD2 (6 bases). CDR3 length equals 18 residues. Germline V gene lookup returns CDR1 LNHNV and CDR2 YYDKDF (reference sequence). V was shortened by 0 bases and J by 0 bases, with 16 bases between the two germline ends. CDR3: CATSREGRIGTSTDTQYF. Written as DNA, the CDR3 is TGTGCCACCAGCAGAGAGGGGAGGATTGGAACTAGCACAGATACGCAGTATTTT.

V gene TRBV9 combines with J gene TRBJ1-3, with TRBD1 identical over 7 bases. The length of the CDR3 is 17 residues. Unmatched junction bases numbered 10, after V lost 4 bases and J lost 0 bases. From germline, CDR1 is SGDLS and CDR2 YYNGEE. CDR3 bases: TGTGCCAGCAGCCCCAGGGGGGACACAAACTCTGGAAACACCATATATTTT. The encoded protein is CASSPRGDTNSGNTIYF.

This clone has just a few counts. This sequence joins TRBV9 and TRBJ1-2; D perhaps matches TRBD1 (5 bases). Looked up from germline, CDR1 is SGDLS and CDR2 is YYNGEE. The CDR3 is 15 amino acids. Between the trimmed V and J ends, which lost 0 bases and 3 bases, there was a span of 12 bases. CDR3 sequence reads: CASSVGADTHYGYTF. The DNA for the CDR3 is TGTGCCAGCAGCGTAGGCGCGGACACCCACTATGGCTACACCTTC.

As DNA, the CDR3 is TGCAGCGCTATCTCGGAATCGGGACAGGGCCCCTACGAGCAGTACTTC. Translation gives CSAISESGQGPYEQYF. This chain connects TRBV29-1 to TRBJ2-7; TRBD1 matches at 9 bases. V trimming: 7 bases; J trimming: 2 bases; junction bases outside the gene matches: 15. CDR3 length: 16 amino acids. The germline V gene has CDR1 SQVTM and CDR2 ANQGSEA.